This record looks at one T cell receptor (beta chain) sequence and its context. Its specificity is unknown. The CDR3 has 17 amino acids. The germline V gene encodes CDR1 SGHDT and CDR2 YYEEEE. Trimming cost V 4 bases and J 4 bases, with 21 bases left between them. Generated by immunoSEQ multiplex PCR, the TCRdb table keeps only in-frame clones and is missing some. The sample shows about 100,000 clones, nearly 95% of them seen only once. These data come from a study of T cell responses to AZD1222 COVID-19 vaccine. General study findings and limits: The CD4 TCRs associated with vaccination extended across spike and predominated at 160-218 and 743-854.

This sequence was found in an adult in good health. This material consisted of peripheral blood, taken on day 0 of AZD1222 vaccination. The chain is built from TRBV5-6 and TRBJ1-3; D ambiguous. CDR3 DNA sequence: TGTGCCAGCAGCCCATATGGGAAGTGGGGTCTAGGAAACACCATATATTTT. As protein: CASSPYGKWGLGNTIYF.